A single sample is the source of the 18 T cell receptor beta chains below, sequenced in a study of T cells in Graves' hyperthyroidism and ophthalmopathy. RNA transcripts served as the template for amplifying TCR beta CDR3 regions. The TCR CDR3 was amplified in a first-round RT-PCR using the HTBI primer set. Via MiXCR, TCRdb re-called the multiplex PCR reads, giving one row per CDR3 protein. The sample lists 640,000 or so distinct CDR3 sequences, 14% occurring once. The material sequenced was blood. The source is a woman younger than 35 with Graves' ophthalmopathy.

At least ten counts were recorded for this clonotype. The chain uses TRBV5-5 and TRBJ1-2; no clear D. Per germline, CDR1 SGHKS and CDR2 YYEKEE (reference sequence). CDR3 length: 15 residues. Trimming removed 0 bases from V and 4 bases from J, with 13 bases in between. The DNA of the CDR3 is TGTGCCAGCAGCTTGGGATTAGGGTTTGGCTATGGCTACACCTTC. As protein: CASSLGLGFGYGYTF. The entire variable domain, with the rest obtained from reference TRBV5-5 and TRBJ1-2, is as follows: DAGVTQSPTHLIKTRGQQVTLRCSPISGHKSVSWYQQVLGQGPQFIFQYYEKEERGRGNFPDRFSARQFPNYSSELNVNALLLGDSALYLCASSLGLGFGYGYTFGSGTRLTVV.

This clonotype was detected ten times or more. The chain uses TRBV27 and TRBJ1-3; D may be TRBD1 (5 bases). CDR1 MNHEY and CDR2 SMNVEV come from the germline V gene (reference sequence). The CDR3 loop spans 15 amino acids. Trimming pared 5 bases from V and 4 bases from J, leaving 15 bases between. In DNA form, the CDR3 reads TGTGCCAGCAGTACCTCATACGGGGGAGGAAACACCATATATTTT. Protein sequence: CASSTSYGGGNTIYF.

Ten or more counts support this clonotype. This chain joins TRBV2 and TRBJ1-2, with D perhaps TRBD1 (6 bases). Looked up from germline, CDR1 is SNHLY and CDR2 is FYNNEI. The V end lost 6 bases, the J end lost 2 bases, and 7 bases lay between the germline ends. The length of the CDR3 is 12 residues. The DNA of the CDR3 is TGTGCCAGCAGGGACAGCAACTATGGCTACACCTTC. This encodes CASRDSNYGYTF.

This clonotype was found many times. The rearrangement links TRBV19 to TRBJ1-2, with D unresolved. Between the trimmed V and J ends, which lost 3 bases and 5 bases, there was a span of 13 bases. Germline assignment: CDR1 LNHDA and CDR2 SQIVND (reference sequence). CDR3 size: 14 residues. The CDR3 DNA reads as TGTGCCAGTAGTATCGAATACGGCGGGTATGGCTACACCTTC. This codes for CASSIEYGGYGYTF.

This chain connects TRBV27 to TRBJ1-5, with TRBD1 identical over 9 bases. The CDR3 sequence is 18 residues long. Looked up from germline, CDR1 is MNHEY and CDR2 is SMNVEV (reference sequence). The V segment lost 1 base and the J segment 1 base; nucleotides outside the gene matches: 8. CDR3: CASSLCVRTGDSNQPQHF. The CDR3, as DNA: TGTGCCAGCAGTTTATGTGTACGGACAGGGGACAGCAATCAGCCCCAGCATTTT.

This clonotype was counted a few times. The chain combines TRBV4-2 with TRBJ1-2; a weak D match, TRBD1 (5 bases). Trimming shortened V by 0 bases and J by 1 base, and 9 bases separated the two germline ends. This CDR3 is 15 amino acids long. Looked up from germline, CDR1 is LGHNA and CDR2 is YNFKEQ. In nucleotides, the CDR3 is TGTGCCAGCAGCCAAGATATAGGGGTTAACTATGGCTACACCTTC. Encoded protein: CASSQDIGVNYGYTF.

This clonotype was counted many times. CDR3 region: CASSQTGALGYTF. In DNA, the CDR3 is TGTGCCAGCAGCCAGACAGGGGCGTTGGGCTACACCTTC. The chain combines TRBV3-1 with TRBJ1-2; 8 positions agree with TRBD1. Germline V lookup: CDR1 LGHDT, CDR2 YNNKEL (reference sequence). The junction had 5 bases not matched to a gene; V was cut back by 3 bases and J by 8 bases. The CDR3 is 13 residues long.

This clonotype came up many times. J is TRBJ2-3 and V is TRBV27, with TRBD2 matching over 12 bases. V lost 5 bases to trimming and J lost 0 bases; unmatched junction nucleotides: 12. This CDR3 contains 19 residues. The V gene's germline CDR1 is MNHEY and CDR2 SMNVEV (reference sequence). The CDR3 DNA sequence: TGTGCCAGCAGTCTCTCCGGACTAGCGGGAATTGCTAGCACAGATACGCAGTATTTT. As protein: CASSLSGLAGIASTDTQYF.

J is TRBJ2-2 and V is TRBV5-6, with TRBD2 matching over 7 bases. The V gene's germline CDR1 is SGHDT and CDR2 YYEEEE. Unmatched junction bases numbered 8, after V lost 1 base and J lost 5 bases. This CDR3 has 16 amino acids. CDR3: CASSLFGREHTGELFF. The CDR3 DNA sequence: TGTGCCAGCAGCTTGTTTGGGCGGGAGCATACCGGGGAGCTGTTTTTT.

In this sample, this clonotype turned up a few times. This sequence joins TRBV6-5 and TRBJ2-7; maybe TRBD1 (5 bases). Trimming left V 1 base short and J 2 bases short, with 9 bases between. Germline V CDR1 and CDR2: MNHEY, SVGAGI. CDR3 size: 14 residues. The CDR3 DNA is TGTGCCAGCAGTTACTTAGGGGATCCCTACGAGCAGTACTTC. It specifies CASSYLGDPYEQYF.

This clonotype was seen repeatedly, ten times or more. V and J are TRBV7-3 and TRBJ2-5; 8 positions match TRBD1. J was trimmed by 2 bases and V by 1 base; bases with no gene match: 12. CDR3 length: 18 residues. Germline loops: CDR1 SGHTA, CDR2 FQGTGA. The CDR3 sequence: CASSLRAPGTGEQETQYF. CDR3 DNA sequence: TGTGCCAGCAGCTTAAGGGCCCCGGGGACAGGTGAACAAGAGACCCAGTACTTC.

This clonotype was seen more than once but under ten times. The chain combines TRBV5-5 with TRBJ1-2; D call uncertain. Germline CDR1 reads SGHKS; CDR2 reads YYEKEE (reference sequence). The CDR3 spans 16 residues. Trimming shortened V by 0 bases and J by 0 bases, and 12 bases separated the two germline ends. The CDR3 DNA reads TGTGCCAGCAGCTTGGAGGGCAGCCGAGCTAACTATGGCTACACCTTC. This sequence encodes CASSLEGSRANYGYTF.

This clonotype came up many times. The rearrangement uses TRBV30 and TRBJ1-2; D unclear. The CDR3 loop spans 12 amino acids. Trimming took 3 bases from V and 8 from J, leaving 13 bases between them. The germline CDR1 and CDR2 sequences are GTSNPN and SVGIG (reference sequence). The CDR3 loop reads CAWRKEAGGYTF. The CDR3 DNA sequence: TGTGCCTGGAGAAAAGAGGCGGGAGGCTACACCTTC.

This clonotype was seen a few times. The rearrangement uses TRBV20-1 and TRBJ1-6, with D unclear. In germline, CDR1 is DFQATT, CDR2 SNEGSKA (reference sequence). Deletions cut 0 bases from V and 10 bases from J, with 7 bases between. The length of the CDR3 is 12 residues. The CDR3 here is CSARDSFSPLHF. The CDR3 DNA reads TGCAGTGCTAGAGATTCATTCTCACCCCTCCACTTT.

This clonotype was observed at least ten times. The rearrangement joins TRBV20-1 to TRBJ1-1, with 8 bases lining up with TRBD1. The CDR3 consists of 14 residues. J lost 8 bases, V lost 7 bases, and 15 bases had no gene match. Germline CDR1 and CDR2: DFQATT and SNEGSKA (reference sequence). The CDR3 nucleotides are TGCAGTGGATTACGACAGGGGCGAGGGGCCGAAGCTTTCTTT. It is translated as CSGLRQGRGAEAFF.

This clonotype showed up many times. The chain joins TRBV7-2 to TRBJ2-5; D may be TRBD1 (5 bases). CDR3 length equals 15 residues. CDR1 is SGHTA and CDR2 is FQGNSA in the germline V gene. Trimming cost V 5 bases and J 2 bases, with 15 bases left between them. Here the CDR3 reads CASSPQGAIQETQYF. DNA of the CDR3: TGTGCCAGCAGCCCACAAGGGGCGATTCAAGAGACCCAGTACTTC.

This chain joins TRBV30 and TRBJ2-5; 7 bases align to TRBD1. This CDR3 is 13 amino acids long. The ends lost 2 bases at V and 5 bases at J; junction bases unmatched: 5. Germline V gene data show CDR1 as GTSNPN and CDR2 as SVGIG (reference sequence). This CDR3 reads CAWSYRGAETQYF. The CDR3 DNA is TGTGCCTGGAGTTACAGGGGAGCGGAGACCCAGTACTTC.

The chain recombines TRBV4-1 with TRBJ2-7; 8 bases align to TRBD1. Trimming cost V 0 bases and J 0 bases; bases outside gene matches: 4. CDR1 MGHRA and CDR2 YSYEKL come from the germline V gene. This CDR3 is 16 amino acids long. The chain's CDR3 is CASSQENRGSSYEQYF. In nucleotides, the CDR3 is TGCGCCAGCAGCCAAGAAAACAGGGGGAGCTCCTACGAGCAGTACTTC.